One and the same sample provided the 18 T cell receptor beta chains below, sequenced in a study of cytomegalovirus exposure and HLA in healthy donors. Primers for the PCR totalled 60 Vbeta and 13 Jbeta. Clones were sequenced by immunoSEQ multiplex PCR, and TCRdb holds only the in-frame ones, with some missing. The repertoire has around 150,000 clones, just over 70% of them found once; the top ten carry 4.7%. Sequenced: PBMCs. The receptors shown here come from a man aged 18-30 years in good health and CMV-seropositive.

The genes are TRBV18 and TRBJ1-1, with D possibly matching TRBD1 (6 bases). This CDR3 spans 14 amino acids. Germline V gene data show CDR1 as KGHSH and CDR2 as LQKENI. V shed 2 bases and J shed 5 bases, with 12 bases lying between them. CDR3 nucleotide sequence: TGTGCCAGCTCACCAAACGTACAGGGAACTGAAGCTTTCTTT. Translation gives CASSPNVQGTEAFF.

This clone was seen once. The chain uses TRBV5-6 and TRBJ2-5; D gene uncertain. CDR3 size: 13 residues. The V gene's germline CDR1 is SGHDT and CDR2 YYEEEE. V was cut by 0 bases and J by 1 base, with 4 bases left in between. CDR3 residues: CASSLASQETQYF. CDR3 bases: TGTGCCAGCAGCTTGGCCTCCCAAGAGACCCAGTACTTC.

The chain is built from TRBV5-1 and TRBJ1-2, with a tentative D call TRBD1 (6 bases). The CDR3 loop spans 14 amino acids. Germline CDR1 SGHRS, CDR2 YFSETQ. Deletions cut 0 bases from V and 2 bases from J, with 8 bases between. The CDR3 DNA sequence: TGCGCCAGCAGCTTGGGGACAGTCAACTATGGCTACACCTTC. It yields the protein CASSLGTVNYGYTF.

This clone was found a few times. The chain joins TRBV13 to TRBJ2-1, with 12 bases identical to TRBD2. V lost 8 bases and J lost 5; bases outside the gene matches: 1. CDR1 and CDR2 from the germline V gene are PRHDT and FYEKMQ (reference sequence). This CDR3 is built from 13 residues. The CDR3, as DNA: TGTGCCAGCCGGACTAGCGGGAACAATGAGCAGTTCTTC. This sequence encodes CASRTSGNNEQFF.

The gene calls are TRBV7-3 and TRBJ2-3; no clear D. Germline CDR1 reads SGHTA; CDR2 reads FQGTGA. V lost 5 bases, J lost 4 bases, and 22 bases lay in between. CDR3 length: 17 residues. The CDR3 here is CASSPGPHDQYSDTQYF. The CDR3 nucleotides are TGTGCCAGCAGCCCTGGGCCACACGACCAGTACTCAGATACGCAGTATTTT.

The rearrangement joins TRBV9 to TRBJ1-3; 8 bases line up with TRBD1. The trim removed 0 bases at V and 3 bases at J, leaving 2 bases unmatched. The CDR3 is 15 residues long. Per germline, CDR1 SGDLS and CDR2 YYNGEE. The CDR3 DNA reads TGTGCCAGCAGCGTAGCCGGACAGGGTGGAAACACCATATATTTT. Residues: CASSVAGQGGNTIYF.

The chain uses TRBV6-6 and TRBJ2-3, with 12 bases matching TRBD2. V was clipped by 6 bases and J by 4 bases; unmatched bases: 5. Germline V gene lookup returns CDR1 MNHNY and CDR2 SVGAGI (reference sequence). CDR3 length equals 15 residues. The CDR3 reads CASRSSGGASDTQYF. In nucleotides, the CDR3 is TGTGCCAGCAGGTCTAGCGGGGGGGCCTCAGATACGCAGTATTTT.

The genes are TRBV28 and TRBJ1-4; tentatively, D is TRBD1 (6 bases). There are 14 residues in the CDR3. CDR1 is MDHEN and CDR2 is SYDVKM in the germline V gene. V gave up 6 bases and J gave up 5 bases, with 13 bases separating them. CDR3 DNA: TGTGCCAGCAGGGGAGGGGGAGAGAATGAAAAACTGTTTTTT. This encodes CASRGGGENEKLFF.

The rearrangement uses TRBV9 and TRBJ2-1; 13 bases are shared with TRBD2. This CDR3 comprises 15 residues. The V and J ends lost 5 bases and 6 bases, in that order; junction bases with no gene match: 5. Germline V gives CDR1 SGDLS, CDR2 YYNGEE. The CDR3 sequence is CASSAGTSGVNEQFF. DNA for the CDR3: TGTGCCAGCAGTGCCGGGACTAGCGGGGTCAATGAGCAGTTCTTC.

This chain links TRBV7-2 with TRBJ1-6, with 7 bases that match TRBD1. The junction had 5 bases not matched to a gene; V was cut back by 9 bases and J by 9 bases. CDR1 and CDR2 (germline): SGHTA, FQGNSA. The CDR3 is made up of 12 amino acids. DNA of the CDR3: TGTGCCAGACCAGCAGGGGGTTCACCCCTCCACTTT. Translating it yields CARPAGGSPLHF.

This chain links TRBV18 with TRBJ1-2; 7 positions match TRBD1. The V gene end was trimmed by 5 bases and the J gene end by 3 bases; junction bases not matched to a gene: 6. In germline, CDR1 is KGHSH, CDR2 LQKENI. The CDR3 covers 14 residues. The CDR3 DNA follows: TGTGCCAGCTCAATACCGGGACAGCACTATGGCTACACCTTC. Amino acids: CASSIPGQHYGYTF. Based on the CDR3 plus reference TRBV18 and TRBJ1-2, the full variable domain is NAGVMQNPRHLVRRRGQEARLRCSPMKGHSHVYWYRQLPEEGLKFMVYLQKENIIDESGMPKERFSAEFPKEGPSILRIQQVVRGDSAAYFCASSIPGQHYGYTFGSGTRLTVV.

This clone has a single count. The same CDR3 is also encoded by other DNA sequences in this sample. This rearrangement joins TRBV5-1 to TRBJ1-5; TRBD1 agrees at 10 bases. This CDR3 spans 15 amino acids. In germline, CDR1 is SGHRS, CDR2 YFSETQ. Trimming cost V 0 bases and J 5 bases; bases outside gene matches: 2. The CDR3 loop is CASSLDGTGDQPQHF. Written as DNA, the CDR3 is TGCGCCAGCAGCTTGGACGGGACAGGGGATCAGCCCCAGCATTTT.

The rearrangement joins TRBV19 to TRBJ1-6; no definite D call. This CDR3 comprises 13 residues. Trimming took off 3 bases at V and 5 bases at J, with 5 bases between the two ends. Germline V gene lookup returns CDR1 LNHDA and CDR2 SQIVND (reference sequence). In DNA, the CDR3 is TGTGCCAGTAGTATCCAGAATAATTCACCCCTCCACTTT. It specifies CASSIQNNSPLHF.

The chain uses TRBV7-2 and TRBJ2-1, with 10 bases aligning to TRBD2. Germline V gene lookup returns CDR1 SGHTA and CDR2 FQGNSA. The CDR3 consists of 16 residues. V lost 5 bases to trimming and J lost 4 bases; unmatched junction nucleotides: 8. CDR3 protein: CASSPARTSGYNEQFF. CDR3 DNA sequence: TGTGCCAGCAGCCCAGCACGGACTAGCGGATACAATGAGCAGTTCTTC.

A note on this clone: Other DNA sequences in this specimen translate into the identical CDR3. The chain carries TRBV6-1 and TRBJ2-1, with TRBD2 matching over 9 bases. Looked up from germline, CDR1 is MNHNS and CDR2 is SASEGT. V gave up 1 base and J gave up 4 bases; unmatched junction bases: 2. The CDR3 is 15 residues long. The CDR3 sequence: CASSEGLAGYNEQFF. Here the CDR3 DNA reads TGTGCCAGCAGTGAAGGTCTAGCGGGGTACAATGAGCAGTTCTTC.

The gene calls are TRBV10-3 and TRBJ2-7; D may be TRBD1 (7 bases). Germline CDR1 and CDR2: ENHRY and SYGVKD. The V end lost 5 bases, the J end lost 2 bases, and 13 bases lay between the germline ends. There are 14 residues in the CDR3. The CDR3 reads CAISQGGTAYEQYV. CDR3 coding DNA: TGTGCCATCAGTCAAGGAGGGACAGCCTACGAGCAGTACGTC.

This clone appeared a single time. This specimen includes other DNA sequences encoding the same CDR3. The rearrangement links TRBV30 to TRBJ1-2; tentative D call: TRBD1 (5 bases). The CDR3 contains 12 residues. Germline lookup yields CDR1 GTSNPN and CDR2 SVGIG (reference sequence). The ends were cut back, 0 bases at V and 7 bases at J, with 9 bases in the middle. CDR3 DNA: TGTGCCTGGAGTGTCGGGGGGGGTGGCTACACCTTC. Its protein product is CAWSVGGGGYTF.

This chain connects TRBV5-1 to TRBJ1-5, with TRBD1 identical over 8 bases. This CDR3 comprises 15 residues. V shed 4 bases and J 3 bases; nucleotides not matched to a gene: 6. Germline V gives CDR1 SGHRS, CDR2 YFSETQ. For the CDR3, the DNA is TGCGCCAGCAGCCCGGGACAGGCCCCCAATCAGCCCCAGCATTTT. Amino acids: CASSPGQAPNQPQHF.